The text below deals with one T cell receptor (beta chain). Its target antigen remains unknown. No quality values exist for individual bases; no much larger clone is one base distant. These data belong to a study of a mutant IDH1 vaccine in newly diagnosed glioma (dated by TCRdb to 2020 to 2023). At the level of the whole study: Patients received eight vaccinations in weeks 1, 3, 5, 7, 11, 15, 19 and 23, corresponding to visits V03 through V10. In the chemotherapy-containing groups, vaccination started alongside temozolomide cycles, whereas in patients who had radiotherapy alone it started 4-6 weeks after radiotherapy. Of the approximately 32 treated patients, around 60% were male and 37.5% were female, and the mean age was roughly 40 years. Before enrollment, patients had received standard therapy of radiotherapy alone, temozolomide alone, or radiochemotherapy with temozolomide; most received the combination. Peripheral blood samples were drawn at six visits, namely V03 (baseline), V05, V07, V10, V12 and V13. Longitudinal TCRB deep sequencing was performed for 20 to 30 treated patients wherever samples were available for exploratory analyses. The research as a whole found: The authors noted that analyses of patient blood samples could not be reproduced because of sample limitations. No apparent relationship was observed between pseudoprogression and alterations in the top peripheral T cell clonotypes detected by TCRB sequencing. PBMC samples for TCRB deep sequencing were selected based on availability. Immune responses induced by the vaccine were seen in roughly 95% of patients across multiple MHC alleles.

Library prep was done by the immunoSEQ multiplex PCR assay. Following the manufacturer's protocol, the hsTCRB Kit was used to amplify rearranged TCR beta chain sequences. TCRB libraries were sequenced on an Illumina MiSeq. Regarding the original processing steps: The kit vendor's proprietary platform handled demultiplexing, trimming and gene mapping. The immuneACCESS repertoire file appears here via TCRdb, limited to in-frame rearrangements. These files lack a portion of the clones; in checked studies, under half of the deficit traces to unresolved V genes, and the cause of the others is not known. Clonal size and the V and J genes are those of that table, whereas D and trimming came from the DNA. The sample table shows roughly 36,000 clones, and 88% are seen once. The leading ten clones occupy approximately 2.3% of the sample. The time point label on this specimen signifies: week 23, last vaccination. A 20-mer mutant IDH1 peptide at 300 micrograms in Montanide made up each vaccine dose, which was injected subcutaneously together with topical imiquimod. Newly diagnosed WHO grade 3 or 4 IDH1-mutant astrocytomas showing loss of nuclear ATRX were present in the donors. The samples were drawn from NOA16, a multicentre, single-arm, open-label phase I trial in Germany that tested a mutant IDH1 peptide vaccine in humans for the first time. Genomic DNA for TCRB sequencing was extracted from EDTA blood using the DNeasy Blood and Tissue Kit.

Taken from cysteine to phenylalanine, the CDR3 has 13 residues. Only CDR3 DNA remains: 39 bases, in frame from the first base. The CDR1 and CDR2 encoded by the germline V gene are MNHNS and SASEGT. The junction shows trimming of 4 bases on V and 6 bases on J, plus 10 bases between the germline ends. The source was PBMCs, collected from a glioma patient whose treatment included an IDH1 peptide vaccine. The sequence links TRBV6-1 to TRBJ1-5; no confident D gene assignment can be made. This sequence was found in a man aged 40-49 years with glioma. The CDR3 reads CASSGVGSQPQHF. The DNA sequence is TGTGCCAGCAGTGGGGTGGGGTCTCAGCCCCAGCATTTT.